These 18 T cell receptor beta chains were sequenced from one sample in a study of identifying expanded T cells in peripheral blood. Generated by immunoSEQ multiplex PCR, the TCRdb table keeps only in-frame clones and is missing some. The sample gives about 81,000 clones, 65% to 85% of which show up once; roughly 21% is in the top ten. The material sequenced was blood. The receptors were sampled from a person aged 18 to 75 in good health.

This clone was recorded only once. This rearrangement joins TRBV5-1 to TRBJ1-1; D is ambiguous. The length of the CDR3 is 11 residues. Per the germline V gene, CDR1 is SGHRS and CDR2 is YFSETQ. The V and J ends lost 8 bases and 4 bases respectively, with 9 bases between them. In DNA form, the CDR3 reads TGCGCCAGTTTAGAGGGCACTGAAGCTTTCTTT. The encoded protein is CASLEGTEAFF.

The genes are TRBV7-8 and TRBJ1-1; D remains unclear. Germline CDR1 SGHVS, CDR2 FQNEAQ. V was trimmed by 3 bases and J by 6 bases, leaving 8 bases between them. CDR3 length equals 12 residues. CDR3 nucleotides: TGTGCCAGCAGCTTGCCGTCCGCTGAAGCTTTCTTT. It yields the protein CASSLPSAEAFF.

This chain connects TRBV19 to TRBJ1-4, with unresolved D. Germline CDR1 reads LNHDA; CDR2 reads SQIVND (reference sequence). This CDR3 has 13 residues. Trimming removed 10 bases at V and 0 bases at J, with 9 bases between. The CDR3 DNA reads TGTGCCACGAACGGTGCAACTAATGAAAAACTGTTTTTT. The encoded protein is CATNGATNEKLFF.

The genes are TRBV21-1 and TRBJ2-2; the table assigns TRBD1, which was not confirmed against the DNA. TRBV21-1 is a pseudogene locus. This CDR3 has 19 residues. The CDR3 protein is CASSKAWTGGQSNTGELFF. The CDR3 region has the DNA TGTGCCAGCAGCAAAGCCTGGACAGGGGGACAGTCCAACACCGGGGAGCTGTTTTTT.

The CDR3 DNA sequence: TGTGCCAGCAGCAAGAGGGAGGCAGAGACCCAGTACTTC. It specifies CASSKREAETQYF. V gene TRBV5-4 combines with J gene TRBJ2-5; D may be TRBD2 (6 bases). Germline loops: CDR1 SGHNT, CDR2 YYREEE (reference sequence). The V end lost 4 bases, the J end lost 4 bases, and 11 bases lay between the germline ends. This CDR3 is built from 13 residues.

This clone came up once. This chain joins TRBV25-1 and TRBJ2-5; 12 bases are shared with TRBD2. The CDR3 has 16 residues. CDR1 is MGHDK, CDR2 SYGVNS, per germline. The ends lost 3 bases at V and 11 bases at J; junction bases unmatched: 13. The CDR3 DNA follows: TGTGCCAGCAGTGAGCCAGGGCTAGCGGGAGGGCGTGAGCAGTACTTC. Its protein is CASSEPGLAGGREQYF.

This CDR3 is CASRDWNSYEQYF. As DNA, the CDR3 is TGTGCCAGCAGGGACTGGAACTCCTACGAGCAGTACTTC. The V call is TRBV7-2, the J call TRBJ2-7, with D perhaps TRBD2 (5 bases). Trimming took off 6 bases at V and 0 bases at J, with 9 bases between the two ends. Germline V gene data show CDR1 as SGHTA and CDR2 as FQGNSA. CDR3 length equals 13 residues. Based on the CDR3 plus reference TRBV7-2 and TRBJ2-7, the full variable domain is GAGVSQSPSNKVTEKGKDVELRCDPISGHTALYWYRQSLGQGLEFLIYFQGNSAPDKSGLPSDRFSAERTGGSVSTLTIQRTQQEDSAVYLCASRDWNSYEQYFGPGTRLTVT.

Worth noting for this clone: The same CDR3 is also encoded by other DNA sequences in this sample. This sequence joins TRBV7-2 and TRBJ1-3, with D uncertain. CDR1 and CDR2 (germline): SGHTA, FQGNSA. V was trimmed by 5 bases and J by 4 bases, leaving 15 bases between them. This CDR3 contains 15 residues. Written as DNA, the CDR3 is TGTGCCAGCAGCCTAGACTTGGGCGGGGGAAACACCATATATTTT. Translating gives CASSLDLGGGNTIYF. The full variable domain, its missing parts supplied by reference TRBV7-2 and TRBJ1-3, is GAGVSQSPSNKVTEKGKDVELRCDPISGHTALYWYRQSLGQGLEFLIYFQGNSAPDKSGLPSDRFSAERTGGSVSTLTIQRTQQEDSAVYLCASSLDLGGGNTIYFGEGSWLTVV.

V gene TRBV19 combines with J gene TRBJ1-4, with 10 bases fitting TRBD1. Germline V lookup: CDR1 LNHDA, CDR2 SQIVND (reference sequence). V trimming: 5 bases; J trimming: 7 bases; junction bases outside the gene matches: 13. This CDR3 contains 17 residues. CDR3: CASSPVPGQGRGEKLFF. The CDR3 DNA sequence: TGTGCCAGTAGTCCGGTCCCGGGACAGGGGAGAGGTGAAAAACTGTTTTTT.

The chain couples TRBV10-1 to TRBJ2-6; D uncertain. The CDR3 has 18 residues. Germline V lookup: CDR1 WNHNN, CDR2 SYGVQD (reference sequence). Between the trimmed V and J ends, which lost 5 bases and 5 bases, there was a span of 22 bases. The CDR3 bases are TGCGCCAGCAGTACTAACTCAATCGCACAAAGTCGGGCCAACGTCCTGACTTTC. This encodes CASSTNSIAQSRANVLTF.

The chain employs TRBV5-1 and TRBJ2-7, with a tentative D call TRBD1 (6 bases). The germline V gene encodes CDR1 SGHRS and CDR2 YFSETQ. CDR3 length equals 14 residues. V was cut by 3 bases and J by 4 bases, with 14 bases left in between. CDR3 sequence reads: CASSSTGTKYEQYF. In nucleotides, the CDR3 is TGCGCCAGCAGCTCGACCGGGACAAAGTACGAGCAGTACTTC.

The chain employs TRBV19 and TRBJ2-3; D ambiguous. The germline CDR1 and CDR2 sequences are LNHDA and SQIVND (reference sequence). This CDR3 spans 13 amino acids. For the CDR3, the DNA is TGTGCTTCCGCGCCAGTTCAGACAGATACGCAGTATTTT. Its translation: CASAPVQTDTQYF. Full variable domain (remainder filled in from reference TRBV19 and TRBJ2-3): DGGITQSPKYLFRKEGQNVTLSCEQNLNHDAMYWYRQDPGQGLRLIYYSQIVNDFQKGDIAEGYSVSREKKESFPLTVTSAQKNPTAFYLCASAPVQTDTQYFGPGTRLTVL.

The CDR3 region is CASSLGTSWDEQYF. CDR3 coding DNA: TGTGCCAGCAGCTTAGGGACTAGCTGGGACGAGCAGTACTTC. The rearrangement uses TRBV7-3 and TRBJ2-7, with 9 nucleotides matching TRBD2. J was trimmed by 5 bases and V by 2 bases; bases with no gene match: 4. Germline V gene data show CDR1 as SGHTA and CDR2 as FQGTGA. There are 14 residues in the CDR3.

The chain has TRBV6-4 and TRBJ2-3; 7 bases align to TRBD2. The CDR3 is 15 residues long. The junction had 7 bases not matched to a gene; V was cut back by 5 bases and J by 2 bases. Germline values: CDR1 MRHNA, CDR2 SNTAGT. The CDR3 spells CASSTGGRSTDTQYF. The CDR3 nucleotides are TGTGCCAGCAGTACCGGGGGGAGGTCCACAGATACGCAGTATTTT.

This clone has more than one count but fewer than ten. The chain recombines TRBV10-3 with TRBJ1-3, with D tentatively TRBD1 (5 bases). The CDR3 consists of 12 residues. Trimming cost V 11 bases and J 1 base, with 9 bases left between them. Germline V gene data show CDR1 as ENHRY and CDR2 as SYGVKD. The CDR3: CASQGSGNTIYF. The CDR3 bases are TGTGCCTCCCAGGGATCTGGAAACACCATATATTTT.

The CDR3 sequence is CASSRRQNTDTQYF. The CDR3 DNA reads TGTGCCAGTAGTAGGAGACAGAACACAGATACGCAGTATTTT. This chain joins TRBV19 and TRBJ2-3; possibly TRBD1 for D (5 bases). V was cut by 4 bases and J by 2 bases, with 10 bases left in between. From germline, CDR1 is LNHDA and CDR2 SQIVND (reference sequence). CDR3 length: 14 amino acids.

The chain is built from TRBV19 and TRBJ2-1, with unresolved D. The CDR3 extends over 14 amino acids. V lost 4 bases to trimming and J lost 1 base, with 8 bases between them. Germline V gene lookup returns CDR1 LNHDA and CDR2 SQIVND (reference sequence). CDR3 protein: CASSNADSYNEQFF. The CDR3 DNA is TGTGCCAGTAGTAATGCCGATTCCTACAATGAGCAGTTCTTC.

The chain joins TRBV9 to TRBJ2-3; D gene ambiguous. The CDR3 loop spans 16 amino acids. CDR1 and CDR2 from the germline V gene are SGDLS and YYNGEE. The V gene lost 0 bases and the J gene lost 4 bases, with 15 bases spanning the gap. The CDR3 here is CASSVDVRAFPDTQYF. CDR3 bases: TGTGCCAGCAGCGTAGATGTTCGGGCTTTCCCAGATACGCAGTATTTT.